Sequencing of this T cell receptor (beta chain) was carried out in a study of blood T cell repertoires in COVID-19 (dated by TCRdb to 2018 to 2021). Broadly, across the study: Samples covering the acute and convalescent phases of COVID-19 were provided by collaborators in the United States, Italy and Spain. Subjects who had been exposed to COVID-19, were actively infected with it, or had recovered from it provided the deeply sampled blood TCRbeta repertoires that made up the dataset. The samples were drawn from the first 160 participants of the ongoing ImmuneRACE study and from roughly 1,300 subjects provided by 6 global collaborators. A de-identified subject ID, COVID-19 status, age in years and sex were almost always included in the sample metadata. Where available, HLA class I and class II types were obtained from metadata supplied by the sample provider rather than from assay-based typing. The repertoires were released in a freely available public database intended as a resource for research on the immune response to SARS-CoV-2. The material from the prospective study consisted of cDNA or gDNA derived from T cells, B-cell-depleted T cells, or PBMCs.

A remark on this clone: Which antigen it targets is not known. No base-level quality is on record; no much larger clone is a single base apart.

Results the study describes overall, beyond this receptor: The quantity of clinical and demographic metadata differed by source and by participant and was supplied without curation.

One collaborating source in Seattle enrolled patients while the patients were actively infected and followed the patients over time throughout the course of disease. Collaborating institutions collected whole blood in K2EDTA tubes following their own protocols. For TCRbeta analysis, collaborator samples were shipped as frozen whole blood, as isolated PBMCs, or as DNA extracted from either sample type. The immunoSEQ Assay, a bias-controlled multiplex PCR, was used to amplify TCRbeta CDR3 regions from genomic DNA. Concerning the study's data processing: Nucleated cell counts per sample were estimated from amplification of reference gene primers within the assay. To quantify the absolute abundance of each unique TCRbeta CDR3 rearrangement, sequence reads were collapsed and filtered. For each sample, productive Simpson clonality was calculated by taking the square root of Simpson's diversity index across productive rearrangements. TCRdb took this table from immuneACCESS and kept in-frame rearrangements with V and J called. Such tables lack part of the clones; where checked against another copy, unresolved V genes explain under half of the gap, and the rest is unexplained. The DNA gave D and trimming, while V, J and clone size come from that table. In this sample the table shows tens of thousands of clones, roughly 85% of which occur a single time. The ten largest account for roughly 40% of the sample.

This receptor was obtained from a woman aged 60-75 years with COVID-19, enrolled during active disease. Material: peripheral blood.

Read as DNA, the sequence is TGTGCCAGCAGTTACGGCCACAGTAACACTGAAGCTTTCTTT. Translated, it gives CASSYGHSNTEAFF. The receptor chain draws on TRBV6-2 or TRBV6-3 and TRBJ1-1, with the D gene not clear enough to name. According to the germline V gene, CDR1 reads MNHEY and CDR2 reads SVGEGT. V gives up 2 bases and J gives up 2 bases, and the segment between their germline ends measures 9 bases. CDR3 length: 14 amino acids, cysteine to phenylalanine. Kept here is only the CDR3 DNA, which spans 42 bases and is read in frame from base 1.